The present TCR beta chain was sequenced within a study of PD-1 blockade in classical Hodgkin lymphoma (dated by TCRdb to the early 2020s). Some background on the complete study: Nivolumab dosing was 3 mg/kg intravenously every 2 weeks, continuing until either disease progression or unacceptable toxicity. A peripheral blood immune signature of response to PD-1 blockade in classical Hodgkin lymphoma was defined using TCR beta sequencing and CyTOF. The paper as a whole reports these results and caveats: Lower diversity was seen in patients whose nivolumab began less than 1 year after ASCT, and these patients were left out of later analyses so that immune reconstitution would not confound the results. Among trial patients, those achieving complete response had baseline diversity similar to that of newly diagnosed patients, while diversity was significantly lower in partial responders and progressors. CD4+ but not CD8+ TCR diversity rose significantly by C4D1 (p=0.0027 vs p=0.16), most apparent in complete responders (p=0.02). Baseline TCR diversity was reported to be lower in newly diagnosed patients than in healthy donors, and even lower in relapsed/refractory patients. The study was restricted to a single clinical trial cohort, and the causes of repertoire differences, possibly disease activity or prior therapy, were left undefined.

Turning to this clone: The antigen this receptor binds is unknown. Nothing much larger sits one base from this clone, and base qualities are not available.

The Qiagen DNeasy kit was used to extract genomic DNA from unsorted PBMCs and from the negatively selected CD4+ and CD8+ fractions. TCR beta CDR3 regions were amplified by immunoSEQ multiplex PCR using primers annealing to V and J segments. Amplification bias was minimized using a synthetic immune receptor repertoire, and residual bias was removed computationally after sequencing. The original methods were these. Repertoire diversity was quantified as the Shannon entropy index using custom Python scripts. Unsorted, CD4+ and CD8+ repertoires were analyzed separately, except for combined analyses in which CD4+ and CD8+ sequences were merged in silico. A clone was considered expanded if an increase in frequency of at least 2-fold after treatment relative to C1D1 was found, and a pseudocount of 0.5 was applied to clones undetected at baseline. Singleton clones were defined as clones with 0 or 1 copy at C1D1, and non-singleton clones were defined as clones with 2 or more copies. Clones expanded in unsorted samples were annotated as CD4+, CD8+ or unknown by matching protein sequences in sorted samples from the same patient. Diversity changes from C1D1 to C4D1 were tested in paired samples using Wilcoxon tests. The table comes from immuneACCESS by way of TCRdb, which keeps in-frame sequences with V and J called. Part of the clones is missing from these tables; in studies checked, under half for an unresolved V gene and the rest for unknown reasons. V, J and clone size derive from that table, while D and trimming were established from the DNA sequence. In this sample the table shows more than 75,000 clones, 85% to 95% of which occur a single time. Less than 2% of the sample comes from the top ten.

Trimming leaves V shorter by 5 bases and J shorter by 6 bases, with the junction holding 18 bases beyond the gene matches. Taken from the germline V gene, the CDR1 and CDR2 loops are MDHEN and SYDVKM. The CDR3 contains 17 residues, cysteine and phenylalanine counted. The CDR3 DNA has 51 bases and is translated from base 1. Reading the label with the study, this specimen's time point is: cycle 4 day 1 (C4D1), after five to seven weeks of nivolumab. Every trial patient had relapsed following autologous stem cell transplantation, and prior brentuximab vedotin exposure was what differed among cohorts A, B and C. The trial cohort was composed of roughly 60 patients with relapsed/refractory classical Hodgkin lymphoma, for whom complete response, partial response or progressive disease was recorded as best overall response. In the multi-cohort phase II CheckMate 205 trial, trial patients received single-agent nivolumab. An independent review committee assessed best overall response by applying the 2007 International Working Group response criteria. Trial PBMCs were obtained immediately prior to nivolumab initiation (C1D1) and on therapy at cycle 2 day 1 and cycle 4 day 1. Peripheral blood was collected in 8 mL Vacutainer Cell Preparation Tubes, from which PBMCs were isolated by centrifugation and then cryopreserved.

Sequenced here: peripheral blood mononuclear cells (PBMCs), sampled before the fourth cycle of nivolumab. The receptor chain draws on TRBV28 and TRBJ2-7; 8 middle bases align to TRBD2. This TCR was sampled from a human donor with classical Hodgkin lymphoma. The bases read TGTGCCAGCAGTCTTTACCGACTAGCGCGGTATATGGGCGAGCAGTACTTC. Translated, it gives CASSLYRLARYMGEQYF.